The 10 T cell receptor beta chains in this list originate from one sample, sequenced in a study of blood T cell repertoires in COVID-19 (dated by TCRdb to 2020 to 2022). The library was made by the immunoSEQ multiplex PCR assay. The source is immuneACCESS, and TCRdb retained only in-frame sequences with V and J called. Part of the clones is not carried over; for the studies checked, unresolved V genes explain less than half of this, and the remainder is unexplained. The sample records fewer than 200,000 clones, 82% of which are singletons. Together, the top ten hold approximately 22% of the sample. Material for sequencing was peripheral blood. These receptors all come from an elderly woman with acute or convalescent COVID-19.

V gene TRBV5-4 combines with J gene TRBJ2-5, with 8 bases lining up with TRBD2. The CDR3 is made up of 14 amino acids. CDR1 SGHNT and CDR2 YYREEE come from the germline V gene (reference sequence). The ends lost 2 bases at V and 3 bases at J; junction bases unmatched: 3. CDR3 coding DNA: TGTGCCAGCAGCTTTTCGGGAGGGAAAGAGACCCAGTACTTC. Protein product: CASSFSGGKETQYF.

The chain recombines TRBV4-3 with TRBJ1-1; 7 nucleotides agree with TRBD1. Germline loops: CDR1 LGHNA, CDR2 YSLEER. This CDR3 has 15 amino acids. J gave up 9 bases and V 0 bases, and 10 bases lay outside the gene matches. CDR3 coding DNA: TGCGCCAGCAGCCAAGACCACTCCATGACAGGGAAAGCTTTCTTT. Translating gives CASSQDHSMTGKAFF.

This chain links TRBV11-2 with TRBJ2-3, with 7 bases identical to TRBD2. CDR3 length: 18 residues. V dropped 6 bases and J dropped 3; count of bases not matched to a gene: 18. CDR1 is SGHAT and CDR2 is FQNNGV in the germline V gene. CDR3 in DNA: TGTGCCAGCAGAACGTGGAGTCGGGGGAGGGCCGGGACAGATACGCAGTATTTT. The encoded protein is CASRTWSRGRAGTDTQYF. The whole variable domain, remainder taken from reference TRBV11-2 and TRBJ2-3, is EAGVAQSPRYKIIEKRQSVAFWCNPISGHATLYWYQQILGQGPKLLIQFQNNGVVDDSQLPKDRFSAERLKGVDSTLKIQPAKLEDSAVYLCASRTWSRGRAGTDTQYFGPGTRLTVL.

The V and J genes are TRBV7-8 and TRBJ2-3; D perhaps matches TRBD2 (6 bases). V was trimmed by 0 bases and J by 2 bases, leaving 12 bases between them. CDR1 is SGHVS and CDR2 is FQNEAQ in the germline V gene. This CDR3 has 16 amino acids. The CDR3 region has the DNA TGTGCCAGCAGCTTAGCGTTAGCGGCAGTCACAGATACGCAGTATTTT. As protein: CASSLALAAVTDTQYF. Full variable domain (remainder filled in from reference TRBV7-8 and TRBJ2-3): GAGVSQSPRYKVAKRGQDVALRCDPISGHVSLFWYQQALGQGPEFLTYFQNEAQLDKSGLPSDRFFAERPEGSVSTLKIQRTQQEDSAVYLCASSLALAAVTDTQYFGPGTRLTVL.

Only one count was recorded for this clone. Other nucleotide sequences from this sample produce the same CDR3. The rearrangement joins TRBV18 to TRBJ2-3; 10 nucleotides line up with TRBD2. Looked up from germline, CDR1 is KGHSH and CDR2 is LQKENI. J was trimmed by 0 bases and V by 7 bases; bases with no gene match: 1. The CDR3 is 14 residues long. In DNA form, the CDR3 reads TGTGCCAGCTGGACTAGCGGTAGCACAGATACGCAGTATTTT. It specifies CASWTSGSTDTQYF. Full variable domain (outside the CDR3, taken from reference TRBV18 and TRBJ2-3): NAGVMQNPRHLVRRRGQEARLRCSPMKGHSHVYWYRQLPEEGLKFMVYLQKENIIDESGMPKERFSAEFPKEGPSILRIQQVVRGDSAAYFCASWTSGSTDTQYFGPGTRLTVL.

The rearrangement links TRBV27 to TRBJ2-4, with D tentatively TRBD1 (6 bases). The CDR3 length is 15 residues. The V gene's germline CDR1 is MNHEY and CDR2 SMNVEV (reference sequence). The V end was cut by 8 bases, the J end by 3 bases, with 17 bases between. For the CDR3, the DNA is TGTGCCAGCTCCTGGGCAGGGGTTGGCAAAAACATTCAGTACTTC. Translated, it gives CASSWAGVGKNIQYF.

CDR3: CASGLPRDRGFTDTQYF. The CDR3 DNA reads as TGTGCTAGTGGTTTGCCCAGGGACAGGGGATTCACAGATACGCAGTATTTT. The chain links TRBV12-5 to TRBJ2-3; 10 positions match TRBD1. Germline V gene sequence: CDR1 LGHNT, CDR2 FRNRAP. The V gene end was trimmed by 2 bases and the J gene end by 2 bases; junction bases not matched to a gene: 7. CDR3 length: 17 amino acids.

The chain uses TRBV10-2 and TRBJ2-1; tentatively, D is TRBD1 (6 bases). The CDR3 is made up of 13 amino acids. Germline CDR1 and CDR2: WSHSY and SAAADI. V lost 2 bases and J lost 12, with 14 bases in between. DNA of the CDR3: TGCGCCAGCAGTGAGCTCCCCTCCAGGGGGCAGTTCTTC. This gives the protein CASSELPSRGQFF.

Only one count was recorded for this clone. CDR3 in amino acids: CASSLAAGHTEAFF. CDR3 in DNA: TGCGCCAGCAGCTTGGCCGCGGGACACACTGAAGCTTTCTTT. The gene calls are TRBV5-1 and TRBJ1-1; a possible D gene is TRBD1 (5 bases). This CDR3 spans 14 amino acids. The V end lost 0 bases, the J end lost 3 bases, and 9 bases lay between the germline ends. Germline V gene lookup returns CDR1 SGHRS and CDR2 YFSETQ.

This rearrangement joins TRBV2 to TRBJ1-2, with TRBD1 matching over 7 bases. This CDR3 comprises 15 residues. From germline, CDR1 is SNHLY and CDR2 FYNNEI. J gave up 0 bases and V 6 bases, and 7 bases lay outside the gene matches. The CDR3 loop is CASRTGTASNYGYTF. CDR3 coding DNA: TGTGCCAGCAGGACCGGGACAGCCTCTAACTATGGCTACACCTTC.